One sample yielded the 17 T cell receptor beta chains listed below, sequenced in a study of blood T cell repertoires in COVID-19. Assay: immunoSEQ multiplex PCR; the TCRdb copy retains only in-frame clones and omits some. The sample contains fewer than 90,000 clones, about 80% of which appear only once. Input material: peripheral blood. All receptors derive from a human donor in a cohort sampled during active COVID-19.

The gene calls are TRBV7-9 and TRBJ2-1; 10 positions match TRBD2. The V gene's germline CDR1 is SEHNR and CDR2 FQNEAQ (reference sequence). With 4 bases clipped from V and 8 bases from J, the junction kept 14 bases outside the gene matches. The CDR3 runs 17 residues. In DNA, the CDR3 is TGTGCCAGCAGCTGGCTGCTAGCGGGGGATGTCGGCGATGAGCAGTTCTTC. Protein: CASSWLLAGDVGDEQFF.

The chain joins TRBV3-1 (or the pseudogene TRBV3-2) to TRBJ1-2, with TRBD1 matching over 8 bases. Germline assignment: CDR1 LGHDT and CDR2 YNNKEL (reference sequence). The trim removed 3 bases at V and 3 bases at J, leaving 3 bases unmatched. The CDR3 has 14 residues. CDR3 nucleotide sequence: TGTGCCAGCAGCCAGCAGGGGGCCGACTATGGCTACACCTTC. Protein sequence: CASSQQGADYGYTF.

This clone was detected a few times. The chain employs TRBV30 and TRBJ2-4; a weak D match, TRBD1 (5 bases). Germline assignment: CDR1 GTSNPN and CDR2 SVGIG (reference sequence). CDR3 length equals 13 residues. Trimming took off 2 bases at V and 7 bases at J, with 12 bases between the two ends. The CDR3 DNA reads TGTGCCTGGAGTCCCGTGGGGCTCAACATTCAGTACTTC. The encoded protein is CAWSPVGLNIQYF.

This chain uses TRBV5-1 with TRBJ2-7; 12 nucleotides align to TRBD2. In germline, CDR1 is SGHRS, CDR2 YFSETQ. There are 14 residues in the CDR3. Trimming cost V 4 bases and J 6 bases; bases outside gene matches: 5. CDR3 bases: TGCGCCAGCAGCCAGACTAGCGGGAGTGGCGAGCAGTACTTC. It is translated as CASSQTSGSGEQYF.

V is TRBV6-6 and J is TRBJ1-2; D not certain. The CDR3 is 13 residues long. Trimming left V 8 bases short and J 3 bases short, with 13 bases between. Per germline, CDR1 MNHNY and CDR2 SVGAGI (reference sequence). CDR3: CASAEVEDYGYTF. In DNA form, the CDR3 reads TGTGCCAGCGCAGAGGTGGAGGACTATGGCTACACCTTC.

This chain joins TRBV27 and TRBJ2-3, with TRBD2 identical over 10 bases. CDR3 length equals 14 residues. The V segment lost 8 bases and the J segment 4 bases; nucleotides outside the gene matches: 6. Germline V lookup: CDR1 MNHEY, CDR2 SMNVEV (reference sequence). The CDR3 reads CASLLAGVSDTQYF. CDR3 nucleotide sequence: TGTGCCAGCCTTCTAGCGGGAGTCTCAGATACGCAGTATTTT.

This rearrangement joins TRBV28 to TRBJ2-7; D gene ambiguous. The CDR3 runs to 12 residues. The ends were cut back, 0 bases at V and 7 bases at J, with 7 bases in the middle. Germline V gene sequence: CDR1 MDHEN, CDR2 SYDVKM. The CDR3 sequence is CASSLWYGEQYF. The CDR3 DNA reads TGTGCCAGCAGTTTATGGTACGGGGAGCAGTACTTC.

The V call is TRBV9, the J call TRBJ2-7; possible D gene TRBD2, 6 bases. CDR1 SGDLS and CDR2 YYNGEE come from the germline V gene. Trimming took 4 bases from V and 1 from J, leaving 12 bases between them. This CDR3 has 14 amino acids. The CDR3 is CASSPRLDSYEQYF. Written as DNA, the CDR3 is TGTGCCAGCAGCCCCCGACTAGATTCCTACGAGCAGTACTTC.

This clone was seen a handful of times. The chain recombines TRBV3-1 (or the pseudogene TRBV3-2) with TRBJ1-4, with D possibly being TRBD1 (5 bases). Looked up from germline, CDR1 is LGHDT and CDR2 is YNNKEL (reference sequence). The germline V and J ends were trimmed by 4 bases and 6 bases, with 6 bases remaining between them. The CDR3 runs 12 residues. CDR3 nucleotide sequence: TGTGCCAGCAGCCGGGGCTATGAAAAACTGTTTTTT. Amino acid sequence: CASSRGYEKLFF.

V is TRBV5-1 and J is TRBJ2-7, with 7 bases aligning to TRBD1. From germline, CDR1 is SGHRS and CDR2 YFSETQ. The CDR3 runs 15 residues. The V and J ends lost 2 bases and 7 bases, in that order; junction bases with no gene match: 12. The CDR3 DNA is TGCGCCAGCAGCTTCCGGACAGGCCCTGAGAGGGAGCAGTACTTC. Residues: CASSFRTGPEREQYF.

V and J are TRBV7-8 and TRBJ2-7; 11 positions agree with TRBD1. CDR3 length equals 16 residues. Germline CDR1 SGHVS, CDR2 FQNEAQ. The trim removed 4 bases at V and 4 bases at J, leaving 9 bases unmatched. For the CDR3, the DNA is TGTGCCAGCAGCTCGCCTCCGGGACAGGGGGTTTACGAGCAGTACTTC. It yields the protein CASSSPPGQGVYEQYF. The whole variable domain, filled in from reference TRBV7-8 and TRBJ2-7, reads GAGVSQSPRYKVAKRGQDVALRCDPISGHVSLFWYQQALGQGPEFLTYFQNEAQLDKSGLPSDRFFAERPEGSVSTLKIQRTQQEDSAVYLCASSSPPGQGVYEQYFGPGTRLTVT.

This rearrangement joins TRBV7-2 to TRBJ1-5; no firm D call. The germline gives CDR1 SGHTA, CDR2 FQGNSA. This CDR3 is built from 13 residues. The V and J ends lost 7 bases and 4 bases respectively, with 11 bases between them. The CDR3 region is CASTPGPNQPQHF. The CDR3 bases are TGTGCCAGCACCCCAGGCCCGAATCAGCCCCAGCATTTT.

The V gene is TRBV7-3, the J gene TRBJ2-7, with TRBD2 matching over 11 bases. Germline V gene lookup returns CDR1 SGHTA and CDR2 FQGTGA. This CDR3 spans 15 amino acids. After removal of 5 bases from V and 4 bases from J, the junction contained 7 bases not matched to a gene. For the CDR3, the DNA is TGTGCCAGCAGCAAAAGAGGACTAGCGGGTTACGAGCAGTACTTC. Translating gives CASSKRGLAGYEQYF.

This clone appeared once. J is TRBJ2-7 and V is TRBV29-1; TRBD2 agrees at 11 bases. V lost 4 bases to trimming and J lost 7 bases; unmatched junction nucleotides: 3. CDR3 length equals 12 residues. CDR1 is SQVTM and CDR2 is ANQGSEA in the germline V gene. Written as DNA, the CDR3 is TGCAGCGTTGTGACTAGCGGGAAAGAGCAGTACTTC. It encodes CSVVTSGKEQYF.

V usage is TRBV6-6 and J usage is TRBJ1-5; TRBD1 might be the D (5 bases). The CDR3 contains 16 residues. With 7 bases removed from V and 1 base from J, the gap between germline ends came to 17 bases. Per the germline V gene, CDR1 is MNHNY and CDR2 is SVGAGI (reference sequence). This CDR3 reads CASTDSRQGSNQPQHF. The CDR3, as DNA: TGTGCCAGCACGGATTCAAGGCAGGGAAGCAATCAGCCCCAGCATTTT.

The J gene is TRBJ2-7, the V gene TRBV20-1, with D hard to call. The CDR3 has 13 residues. Germline loops: CDR1 DFQATT, CDR2 SNEGSKA (reference sequence). Trimming took 3 bases from V and 5 from J, leaving 14 bases between them. The CDR3 sequence: CSASLEQIHEQYF. The DNA for the CDR3 is TGCAGTGCTAGTCTTGAGCAAATCCACGAGCAGTACTTC.

CDR3 in amino acids: CASSSPGRWSEKLFF. The CDR3 region has the DNA TGTGCCAGCAGTTCCCCAGGGAGGTGGAGTGAAAAACTGTTTTTT. The chain uses TRBV28 and TRBJ1-4; perhaps TRBD1 as D (5 bases). Germline lookup yields CDR1 MDHEN and CDR2 SYDVKM. This CDR3 has 15 residues. V was cut by 4 bases and J by 7 bases, with 16 bases left in between.